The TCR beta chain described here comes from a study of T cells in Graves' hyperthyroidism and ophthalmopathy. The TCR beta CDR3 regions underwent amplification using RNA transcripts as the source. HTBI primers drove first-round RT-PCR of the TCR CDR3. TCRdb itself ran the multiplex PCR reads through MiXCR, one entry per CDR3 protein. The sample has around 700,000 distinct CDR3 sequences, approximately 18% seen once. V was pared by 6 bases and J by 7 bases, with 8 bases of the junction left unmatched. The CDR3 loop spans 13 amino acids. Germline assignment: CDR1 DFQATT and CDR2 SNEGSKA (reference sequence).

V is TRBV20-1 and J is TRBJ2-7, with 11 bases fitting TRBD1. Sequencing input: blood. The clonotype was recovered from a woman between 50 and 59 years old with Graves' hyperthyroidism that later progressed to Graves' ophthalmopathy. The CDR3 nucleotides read TGCAGTGCGGGACGGACAGGGGGCTGGGAGCAGTACTTC. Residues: CSAGRTGGWEQYF.